The 25 T cell receptor beta chains in this list originate from one sample, sequenced in a study of T cell responses to AZD1222 COVID-19 vaccine. Clones were read by immunoSEQ multiplex PCR, and TCRdb kept only the in-frame ones, dropping some. Among some 150,000 clones listed, about 92% were seen once. This specimen consisted of peripheral blood, obtained on day 0 of AZD1222 vaccination. Receptor source: an adult in good health.

The chain couples TRBV28 to TRBJ2-2; no clear D gene. CDR3 length: 12 amino acids. CDR1 is MDHEN and CDR2 is SYDVKM in the germline V gene. V gave up 4 bases and J gave up 3 bases, with 3 bases separating them. The CDR3 DNA follows: TGTGCCAGCAGTTCCTACACCGGGGAGCTGTTTTTT. It encodes CASSSYTGELFF.

This chain links TRBV10-2 with TRBJ1-4, with no clear D. V lost 4 bases and J 5 bases, leaving 11 bases between the germline ends. The germline gives CDR1 WSHSY, CDR2 SAAADI. CDR3 length: 14 residues. The chain's CDR3 is CASSARNRNEKLFF. CDR3 DNA sequence: TGCGCCAGCAGTGCCCGTAATAGAAATGAAAAACTGTTTTTT.

This clone turned up a few times. The chain uses TRBV2 and TRBJ1-1; 8 nucleotides match TRBD1. V lost 8 bases to trimming and J lost 3 bases; unmatched junction nucleotides: 8. Germline lookup yields CDR1 SNHLY and CDR2 FYNNEI. The CDR3 runs to 14 residues. This CDR3 reads CASGGQAMDTEAFF. In nucleotides, the CDR3 is TGTGCCAGCGGGGGACAGGCAATGGACACTGAAGCTTTCTTT.

This clone was picked up a small number of times. V usage is TRBV7-9 and J usage is TRBJ1-2, with a tentative D call TRBD1 (6 bases). Per germline, CDR1 SEHNR and CDR2 FQNEAQ (reference sequence). This CDR3 is 13 amino acids long. Trimming shortened V by 8 bases and J by 5 bases, and 15 bases separated the two germline ends. The CDR3 DNA reads TGTGCCAGCGGACAGAGGGCTGCTTATGGCTACACCTTC. Its translation: CASGQRAAYGYTF.

This chain uses TRBV5-1 with TRBJ2-2; 12 nucleotides match TRBD2. The CDR3 contains 16 residues. The trim removed 6 bases at V and 1 base at J, leaving 4 bases unmatched. Germline assignment: CDR1 SGHRS and CDR2 YFSETQ. CDR3 nucleotide sequence: TGCGCCAGCATCGAGGGACTAGCGGGGAACACCGGGGAGCTGTTTTTT. Translated: CASIEGLAGNTGELFF.

The chain is built from TRBV15 and TRBJ1-5; D is perhaps TRBD1 (5 bases). This CDR3 comprises 15 residues. V was shortened by 0 bases and J by 3 bases, with 9 bases between the two germline ends. The germline gives CDR1 LNHNV, CDR2 YYDKDF (reference sequence). The CDR3 DNA reads TGTGCCACCAGCAGAGAACGGGGGAACAATCAGCCCCAGCATTTT. As protein: CATSRERGNNQPQHF.

This chain uses TRBV5-6 with TRBJ2-3; 11 nucleotides match TRBD2. V was pared by 4 bases and J by 3 bases, with 7 bases of the junction left unmatched. The CDR3 loop spans 16 amino acids. Germline V lookup: CDR1 SGHDT, CDR2 YYEEEE. The CDR3 DNA follows: TGTGCCAGCAGCATCGATAGCGGGGGGGCGACAGATACGCAGTATTTT. This translates into CASSIDSGGATDTQYF.

The rearrangement joins TRBV5-1 to TRBJ1-2; 9 bases are a match to TRBD1. Per the germline V gene, CDR1 is SGHRS and CDR2 is YFSETQ. The CDR3 runs to 15 residues. The V and J ends lost 3 bases and 7 bases, in that order; junction bases with no gene match: 10. The CDR3 DNA is TGCGCCAGCAGCTCCGGGACAGGGTGGATGGGTGGCTACACCTTC. It specifies CASSSGTGWMGGYTF. The variable domain in full, with the rest retrieved from reference TRBV5-1 and TRBJ1-2, is KAGVTQTPRYLIKTRGQQVTLSCSPISGHRSVSWYQQTPGQGLQFLFEYFSETQRNKGNFPGRFSGRQFSNSRSEMNVSTLELGDSALYLCASSSGTGWMGGYTFGSGTRLTVV.

The gene calls are TRBV10-3 and TRBJ1-2, with 7 nucleotides matching TRBD1. The V gene's germline CDR1 is ENHRY and CDR2 SYGVKD. The J segment lost 8 bases and the V segment lost 6 bases, leaving 12 bases of the junction unmatched. CDR3 length: 14 residues. Written as DNA, the CDR3 is TGTGCCATCAGGCCAGGACAGGCCCTAGAGGGCTACACCTTC. Its translation is CAIRPGQALEGYTF.

V usage is TRBV7-2 and J usage is TRBJ2-7, with 9 nucleotides matching TRBD2. With V trimmed by 6 bases and J by 2 bases, 2 bases remained unmatched. There are 13 residues in the CDR3. In germline, CDR1 is SGHTA, CDR2 FQGNSA. The CDR3 coding sequence is TGTGCCAGCAGACGCGGGGGGGCCTACGAGCAGTACTTC. Protein product: CASRRGGAYEQYF.

The chain is built from TRBV7-9 and TRBJ1-1, with D unclear. Germline V gene data show CDR1 as SEHNR and CDR2 as FQNEAQ (reference sequence). This CDR3 spans 12 amino acids. Trimming cost V 1 base and J 3 bases, with 3 bases left between them. The DNA for the CDR3 is TGTGCCAGCAGCTTAGAATACACTGAAGCTTTCTTT. It is translated as CASSLEYTEAFF.

This clone was counted between two and nine times. The chain uses TRBV7-9 and TRBJ2-5; no reliable D call. Germline V CDR1 and CDR2: SEHNR, FQNEAQ (reference sequence). V gave up 5 bases and J gave up 4 bases, with 8 bases separating them. CDR3 length equals 12 residues. The CDR3 here is CASSQVGETQYF. Written as DNA, the CDR3 is TGTGCCAGCAGCCAAGTGGGAGAGACCCAGTACTTC.

The chain links TRBV7-8 to TRBJ2-5; a possible D gene is TRBD2 (6 bases). CDR1 and CDR2 (germline): SGHVS, FQNEAQ. Trimming removed 4 bases at V and 5 bases at J, with 17 bases between. The CDR3 contains 15 residues. Here the CDR3 DNA reads TGTGCCAGCAGCTCGGGGAGGAACGGGCCGGAGACCCAGTACTTC. As protein: CASSSGRNGPETQYF.

The genes are TRBV7-9 and TRBJ1-6, with TRBD1 matching 7 bases. The germline V gene encodes CDR1 SEHNR and CDR2 FQNEAQ (reference sequence). CDR3 length equals 17 residues. J lost 6 bases, V lost 5 bases, and 13 bases had no gene match. The CDR3 sequence is CASSPMGRQGGNSPLHF. The CDR3 nucleotides read TGTGCCAGCAGCCCGATGGGTCGACAGGGAGGTAATTCACCCCTCCACTTT.

The chain employs TRBV9 and TRBJ2-5; D is unclear. The V gene's germline CDR1 is SGDLS and CDR2 YYNGEE. The CDR3 has 15 amino acids. The V gene lost 0 bases and the J gene lost 1 base, with 10 bases spanning the gap. The CDR3 coding sequence is TGTGCCAGCAGCGTAGGACCCCATCCCCAAGAGACCCAGTACTTC. Encoded protein: CASSVGPHPQETQYF.

The J gene is TRBJ1-5, the V gene TRBV24-1; D perhaps matches TRBD1 (5 bases). The CDR3 is 17 residues long. Germline lookup yields CDR1 KGHDR and CDR2 SFDVKD. V lost 0 bases, J lost 6 bases, and 17 bases lay in between. CDR3 DNA: TGTGCCACCAGTGATTTGAGCGGAGGGGTGGTTGGTCAGCCCCAGCATTTT. Its protein is CATSDLSGGVVGQPQHF.

The chain employs TRBV4-2 and TRBJ2-7, with D perhaps TRBD1 or TRBD2 (6 bases each). Per the germline V gene, CDR1 is LGHNA and CDR2 is YNFKEQ. This CDR3 contains 15 residues. V lost 4 bases and J 1 base, leaving 14 bases between the germline ends. CDR3 protein: CASSRPGGRSYEQYF. The CDR3 DNA is TGTGCCAGCAGCCGACCCGGGGGCAGGTCCTACGAGCAGTACTTC.

The chain carries TRBV7-8 and TRBJ2-5, with D perhaps TRBD2 (6 bases). Trimming removed 5 bases at V and 4 bases at J, with 11 bases between. The length of the CDR3 is 13 residues. Per the germline V gene, CDR1 is SGHVS and CDR2 is FQNEAQ. CDR3 bases: TGTGCCAGCAGCAGGGACTTGGCAGAGACCCAGTACTTC. Its protein is CASSRDLAETQYF.

This chain's CDR3 is CASSHVSRFNQPQHF. CDR3 bases: TGTGCCAGCAGCCATGTGTCGAGATTCAATCAGCCCCAGCATTTT. This rearrangement joins TRBV4-2 to TRBJ1-5, with D hard to call. Trimming took 3 bases from V and 3 from J, leaving 12 bases between them. From germline, CDR1 is LGHNA and CDR2 YNFKEQ. The CDR3 has 15 amino acids.

This sequence joins TRBV2 and TRBJ1-2, with TRBD1 matching 7 bases. The CDR3 has 14 amino acids. Germline V gene sequence: CDR1 SNHLY, CDR2 FYNNEI. The trim removed 6 bases at V and 2 bases at J, leaving 6 bases unmatched. DNA for the CDR3: TGTGCCAGCAGCGTGACAGGGACCAACTATGGCTACACCTTC. Translation: CASSVTGTNYGYTF.

The chain is built from TRBV6-5 and TRBJ2-7; tentatively, D is TRBD1 (6 bases). Germline values: CDR1 MNHEY, CDR2 SVGAGI. The CDR3 is 14 amino acids. V was trimmed by 8 bases and J by 6 bases, leaving 20 bases between them. This CDR3 is CASRSGTSLFEQYF. In DNA, the CDR3 is TGTGCCAGCCGGTCCGGGACAAGCTTATTCGAGCAGTACTTC.

V and J are TRBV10-3 and TRBJ2-7, with D unresolved. The ends were cut back, 0 bases at V and 9 bases at J, with 12 bases in the middle. Germline CDR1 ENHRY, CDR2 SYGVKD. CDR3 length: 13 residues. The CDR3 nucleotides read TGTGCCATCAGTGAGTCGATCCATGGTGTGCAGTACTTC. It codes for CAISESIHGVQYF.

The chain links TRBV24-1 to TRBJ1-5, with 7 bases lining up with TRBD1. CDR1 and CDR2 from the germline V gene are KGHDR and SFDVKD. The CDR3 totals 15 residues. Losses at the gene ends were 3 bases for V and 2 bases for J; bases not matched to a gene: 3. The CDR3 DNA reads as TGTGCCACCAGTGATCCCACAGGGGGCAATCAGCCCCAGCATTTT. It translates to CATSDPTGGNQPQHF.

The V call is TRBV2, the J call TRBJ1-4; tentative D call: TRBD1 (6 bases). Trimming removed 7 bases at V and 4 bases at J, with 16 bases between. Germline assignment: CDR1 SNHLY and CDR2 FYNNEI. The CDR3 consists of 15 residues. The CDR3 is CASKIRTELNEKLFF. CDR3 DNA sequence: TGTGCCAGCAAAATAAGGACAGAACTTAATGAAAAACTGTTTTTT.

J is TRBJ1-1 and V is TRBV19; D is perhaps TRBD1 (6 bases). CDR3 length: 14 residues. Per germline, CDR1 LNHDA and CDR2 SQIVND (reference sequence). V lost 5 bases and J 0 bases, leaving 10 bases between the germline ends. CDR3 sequence (DNA): TGTGCCAGTAGTCTCGGGGACATGAACACTGAAGCTTTCTTT. Translated: CASSLGDMNTEAFF.